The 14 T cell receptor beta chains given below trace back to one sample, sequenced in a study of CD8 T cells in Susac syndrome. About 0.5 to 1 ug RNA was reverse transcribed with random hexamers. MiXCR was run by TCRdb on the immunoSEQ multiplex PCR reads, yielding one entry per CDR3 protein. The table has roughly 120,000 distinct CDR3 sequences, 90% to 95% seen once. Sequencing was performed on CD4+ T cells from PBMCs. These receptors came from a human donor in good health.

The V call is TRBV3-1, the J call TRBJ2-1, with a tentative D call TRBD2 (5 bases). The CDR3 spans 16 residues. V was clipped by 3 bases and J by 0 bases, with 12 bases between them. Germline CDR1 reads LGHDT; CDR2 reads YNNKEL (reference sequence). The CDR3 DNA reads TGTGCCAGCAGCCATTGGAGGATGAGCTCCTACAATGAGCAGTTCTTC. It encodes CASSHWRMSSYNEQFF.

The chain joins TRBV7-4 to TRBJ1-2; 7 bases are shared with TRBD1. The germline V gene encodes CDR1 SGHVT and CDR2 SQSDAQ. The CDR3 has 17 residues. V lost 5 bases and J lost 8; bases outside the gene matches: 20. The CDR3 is CASSRKTGFSHDGGYTF. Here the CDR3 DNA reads TGTGCCAGCAGCCGGAAGACAGGGTTTTCCCACGACGGGGGCTACACCTTC.

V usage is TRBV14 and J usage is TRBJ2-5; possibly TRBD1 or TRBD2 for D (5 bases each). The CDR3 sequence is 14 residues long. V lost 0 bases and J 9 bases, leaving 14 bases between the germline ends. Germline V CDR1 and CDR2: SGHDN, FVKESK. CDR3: CASSQEDSWEPQYF. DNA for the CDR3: TGTGCCAGCAGCCAAGAAGACAGCTGGGAGCCCCAGTACTTC.

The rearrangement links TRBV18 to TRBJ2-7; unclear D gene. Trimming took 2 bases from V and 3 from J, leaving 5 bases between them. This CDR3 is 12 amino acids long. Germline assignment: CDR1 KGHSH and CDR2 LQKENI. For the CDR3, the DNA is TGTGCCAGCTCACCAGGGTACTACGAGCAGTACTTC. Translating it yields CASSPGYYEQYF. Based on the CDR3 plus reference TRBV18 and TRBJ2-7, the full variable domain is NAGVMQNPRHLVRRRGQEARLRCSPMKGHSHVYWYRQLPEEGLKFMVYLQKENIIDESGMPKERFSAEFPKEGPSILRIQQVVRGDSAAYFCASSPGYYEQYFGPGTRLTVT.

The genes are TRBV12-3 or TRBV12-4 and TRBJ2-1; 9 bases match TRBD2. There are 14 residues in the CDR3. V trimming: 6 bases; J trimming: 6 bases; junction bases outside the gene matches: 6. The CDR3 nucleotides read TGTGCCAGCAGCTCACTAGCGGGCCTCAATGAGCAGTTCTTC. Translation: CASSSLAGLNEQFF.

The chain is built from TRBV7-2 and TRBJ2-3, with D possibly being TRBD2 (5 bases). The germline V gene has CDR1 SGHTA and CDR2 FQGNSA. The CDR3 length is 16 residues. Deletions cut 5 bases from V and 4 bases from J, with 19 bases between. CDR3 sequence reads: CASSPNGPGSPDTQYF. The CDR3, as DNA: TGTGCCAGCAGCCCAAACGGGCCGGGGTCGCCAGATACGCAGTATTTT.

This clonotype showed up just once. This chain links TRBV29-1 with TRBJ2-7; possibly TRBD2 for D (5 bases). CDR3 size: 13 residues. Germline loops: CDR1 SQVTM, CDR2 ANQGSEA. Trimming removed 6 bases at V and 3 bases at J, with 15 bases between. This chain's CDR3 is CSVWTGSRYEQYF. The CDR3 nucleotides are TGCAGCGTCTGGACGGGGTCCCGCTACGAGCAGTACTTC.

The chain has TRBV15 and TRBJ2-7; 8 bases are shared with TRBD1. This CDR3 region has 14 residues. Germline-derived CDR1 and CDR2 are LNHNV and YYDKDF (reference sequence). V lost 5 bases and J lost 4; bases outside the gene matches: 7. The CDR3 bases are TGTGCCACCAGCGTTTACAGGGGGGCGTACGAGCAGTACTTC. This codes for CATSVYRGAYEQYF.

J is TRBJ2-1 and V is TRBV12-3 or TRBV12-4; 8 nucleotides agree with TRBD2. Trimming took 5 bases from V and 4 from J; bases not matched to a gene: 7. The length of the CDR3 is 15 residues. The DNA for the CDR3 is TGTGCCAGCAGTCCCAGGGTAGCGGGATACAATGAGCAGTTCTTC. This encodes CASSPRVAGYNEQFF.

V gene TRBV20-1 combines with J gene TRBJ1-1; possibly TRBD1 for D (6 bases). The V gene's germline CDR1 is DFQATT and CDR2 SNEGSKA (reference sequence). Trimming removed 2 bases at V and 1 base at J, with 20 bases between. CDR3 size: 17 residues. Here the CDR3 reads CSARPEFFDRQNTEAFF. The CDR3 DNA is TGCAGTGCTAGACCCGAATTTTTCGACAGGCAGAACACTGAAGCTTTCTTT.

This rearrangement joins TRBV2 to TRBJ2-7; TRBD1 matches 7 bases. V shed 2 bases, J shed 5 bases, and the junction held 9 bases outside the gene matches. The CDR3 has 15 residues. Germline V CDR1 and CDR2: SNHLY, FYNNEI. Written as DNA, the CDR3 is TGTGCCAGCAGTGAATTGGGCAGGGGGTTCGACGAGCAGTACTTC. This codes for CASSELGRGFDEQYF.

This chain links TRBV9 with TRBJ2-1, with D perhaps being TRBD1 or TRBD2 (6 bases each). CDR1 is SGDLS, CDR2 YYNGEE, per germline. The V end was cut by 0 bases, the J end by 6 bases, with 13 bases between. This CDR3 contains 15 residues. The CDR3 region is CASSVEGGLLNEQFF. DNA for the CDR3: TGTGCCAGCAGCGTAGAAGGGGGACTCCTCAATGAGCAGTTCTTC.

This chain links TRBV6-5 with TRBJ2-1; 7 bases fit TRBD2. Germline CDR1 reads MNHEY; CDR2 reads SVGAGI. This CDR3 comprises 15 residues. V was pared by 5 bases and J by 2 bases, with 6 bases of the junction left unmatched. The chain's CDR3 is CASSPAGLTYNEQFF. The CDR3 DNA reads TGTGCCAGCAGTCCAGCGGGACTAACCTACAATGAGCAGTTCTTC.

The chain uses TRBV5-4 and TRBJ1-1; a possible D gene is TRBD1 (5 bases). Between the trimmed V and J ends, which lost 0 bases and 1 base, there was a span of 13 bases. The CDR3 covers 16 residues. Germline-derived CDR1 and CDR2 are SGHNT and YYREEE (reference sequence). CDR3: CASSLAPDTRNTEAFF. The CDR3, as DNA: TGTGCCAGCAGCTTGGCGCCGGACACCAGGAACACTGAAGCTTTCTTT.